The 14 T cell receptor beta chains below all came from one sample that was sequenced in a study of T cells in localized non-small cell lung cancer. Here immunoSEQ multiplex PCR was the method, and the copy in TCRdb shows in-frame clones only, minus some. The sample lists about 72,000 clones, 80% to 90% occurring once. The sample here was peripheral blood, taken before any cancer treatment. The receptors here all came from a female donor aged 60 or older with stage I lung adenocarcinoma.

The chain's CDR3 is CASAKETQYF. In nucleotides, the CDR3 is TGTGCCAGCGCCAAAGAGACCCAGTACTTC. V and J are TRBV2 and TRBJ2-5; D gene unclear. Trimming shortened V by 8 bases and J by 3 bases, and 4 bases separated the two germline ends. This CDR3 has 10 amino acids. The germline V gene encodes CDR1 SNHLY and CDR2 FYNNEI.

V is TRBV19 and J is TRBJ1-1, with unresolved D. Trimming took off 3 bases at V and 3 bases at J, with 8 bases between the two ends. The V gene's germline CDR1 is LNHDA and CDR2 SQIVND (reference sequence). CDR3 length: 13 residues. DNA for the CDR3: TGTGCCAGTAGTATGAAGAGAGACACTGAAGCTTTCTTT. It specifies CASSMKRDTEAFF.

The genes are TRBV5-1 and TRBJ2-2; D call uncertain. Germline V gene lookup returns CDR1 SGHRS and CDR2 YFSETQ. The V end was cut by 3 bases, the J end by 1 base, with 1 base between. CDR3 length: 12 residues. The CDR3 DNA sequence: TGCGCCAGCAGCTGGAACACCGGGGAGCTGTTTTTT. It yields the protein CASSWNTGELFF.

The chain has TRBV29-1 and TRBJ1-1; no reliable D call. The germline CDR1 and CDR2 sequences are SQVTM and ANQGSEA. The ends were cut back, 7 bases at V and 0 bases at J, with 15 bases in the middle. This CDR3 contains 14 residues. The CDR3 nucleotides are TGCAGCGCTAAACGGTCCGATCTGAACACTGAAGCTTTCTTT. Encoded protein: CSAKRSDLNTEAFF.

The chain joins TRBV4-1 to TRBJ1-2; D possibly corresponds to TRBD1 (5 bases). The germline CDR1 and CDR2 sequences are MGHRA and YSYEKL. Trimming removed 4 bases from V and 8 bases from J, with 17 bases in between. CDR3 length: 14 residues. This CDR3 reads CASSLTSGTGGYTF. CDR3 DNA: TGCGCCAGCAGCCTCACCTCCGGGACGGGAGGCTACACCTTC.

The V call is TRBV18, the J call TRBJ1-1; TRBD1 aligns across 8 bases. From germline, CDR1 is KGHSH and CDR2 LQKENI. The CDR3 loop spans 14 amino acids. V was clipped by 3 bases and J by 5 bases; unmatched bases: 5. The CDR3 here is CASSPDRVRTEAFF. DNA of the CDR3: TGTGCCAGCTCACCGGACAGGGTTCGAACTGAAGCTTTCTTT.

The rearrangement uses TRBV6-1 and TRBJ2-5; TRBD2 matches at 9 bases. The CDR3 loop spans 17 amino acids. The germline V gene encodes CDR1 MNHNS and CDR2 SASEGT. The J segment lost 3 bases and the V segment lost 2 bases, leaving 10 bases of the junction unmatched. The CDR3: CASSEILGSSGEETQYF. In DNA, the CDR3 is TGTGCCAGCAGTGAAATATTAGGGTCTAGCGGGGAAGAGACCCAGTACTTC.

The rearrangement links TRBV5-1 to TRBJ2-7, with 7 bases fitting TRBD1. The CDR3 is 14 amino acids. CDR1 is SGHRS and CDR2 is YFSETQ in the germline V gene. V trimming: 4 bases; J trimming: 5 bases; junction bases outside the gene matches: 9. The CDR3 protein is CASSTRTGSHEQYF. In nucleotides, the CDR3 is TGCGCCAGCAGCACCCGGACAGGTTCGCACGAGCAGTACTTC.

CDR3 in DNA: TGCGCCAGCAGCAGCCAGGTGAGCAGCACTGAAGCTTTCTTT. Protein product: CASSSQVSSTEAFF. The chain couples TRBV5-1 to TRBJ1-1; no firm D call. CDR1 is SGHRS and CDR2 is YFSETQ in the germline V gene. Trimming shortened V by 4 bases and J by 4 bases, and 14 bases separated the two germline ends. This CDR3 region has 14 residues.

The chain combines TRBV9 with TRBJ2-2; TRBD1 matches 7 bases. Germline V gives CDR1 SGDLS, CDR2 YYNGEE. With 3 bases clipped from V and 5 bases from J, the junction kept 7 bases outside the gene matches. The CDR3 covers 15 residues. For the CDR3, the DNA is TGTGCCAGCAGCGCAGGGACAGTTAAGACCGGGGAGCTGTTTTTT. The encoded protein is CASSAGTVKTGELFF.

The chain carries TRBV19 and TRBJ2-2, with D perhaps matching TRBD2 (6 bases). Germline V gives CDR1 LNHDA, CDR2 SQIVND (reference sequence). The V and J ends lost 6 bases and 0 bases respectively, with 17 bases between them. CDR3 length: 17 residues. CDR3 bases: TGTGCCAGTAGAACCCCCACCCTAGCGCCGAACACCGGGGAGCTGTTTTTT. This codes for CASRTPTLAPNTGELFF.

This clone has only one observation. This chain connects TRBV6-1 to TRBJ1-1; no clear D. The CDR3 has 14 residues. The germline CDR1 and CDR2 sequences are MNHNS and SASEGT. The V end was cut by 2 bases, the J end by 2 bases, with 9 bases between. The CDR3 bases are TGTGCCAGCAGTGAAACAGCCCTTAACACTGAAGCTTTCTTT. Its translation: CASSETALNTEAFF.

The chain joins TRBV7-9 to TRBJ2-3, with D unresolved. This CDR3 contains 12 residues. V dropped 5 bases and J dropped 0 bases, with 3 bases sitting between them. Germline V gene sequence: CDR1 SEHNR, CDR2 FQNEAQ (reference sequence). CDR3 DNA: TGTGCCAGCAGCACCAGCACAGATACGCAGTATTTT. Translation: CASSTSTDTQYF.

J is TRBJ1-6 and V is TRBV6-1; D not resolved. The CDR3 has 15 amino acids. The V end lost 1 base, the J end lost 1 base, and 5 bases lay between the germline ends. Germline V gene sequence: CDR1 MNHNS, CDR2 SASEGT. The CDR3 loop reads CASSEVWSYNSPLHF. In DNA, the CDR3 is TGTGCCAGCAGTGAAGTATGGTCCTATAATTCACCCCTCCACTTT.